The 11 T cell receptor beta chains below were found in one sample sequenced in a study of OX40 agonist ivuxolimab in advanced cancers. This table comes from immunoSEQ multiplex PCR, and its TCRdb copy is limited to in-frame clones, with some not included. This table has about 22,000 clones, over 75% appearing once. Sequencing used CD4+ or CD8+ T cells sorted from blood, obtained in a trial of the OX40 agonist ivuxolimab. The source of these receptors is an adult with an advanced solid tumor such as melanoma, head and neck, liver or kidney cancer.

CDR3 loop: CASSELGRGRYNEQFF. CDR3 nucleotides: TGTGCCAGCAGTGAACTGGGAAGGGGGAGGTACAATGAGCAGTTCTTC. V gene TRBV2 combines with J gene TRBJ2-1; D may match TRBD1 or TRBD2 (6 bases each). Trimming took 2 bases from V and 4 from J, leaving 15 bases between them. Per germline, CDR1 SNHLY and CDR2 FYNNEI. CDR3 length: 16 residues. Complete variable domain (other parts from reference TRBV2 and TRBJ2-1): EPEVTQTPSHQVTQMGQEVILRCVPISNHLYFYWYRQILGQKVEFLVSFYNNEISEKSEIFDDQFSVERPDGSNFTLKIRSTKLEDSAMYFCASSELGRGRYNEQFFGPGTRLTVL.

The V and J genes are TRBV6-6 and TRBJ2-7; no reliable D call. The germline V gene has CDR1 MNHNY and CDR2 SVGAGI (reference sequence). This CDR3 comprises 14 residues. V lost 2 bases, J lost 4 bases, and 12 bases lay in between. CDR3 sequence: CASSYAQTGYEQYF. CDR3 coding DNA: TGTGCCAGCAGTTACGCTCAGACGGGTTACGAGCAGTACTTC.

The genes are TRBV7-8 and TRBJ1-3; D is undetermined. CDR3 size: 14 residues. V lost 1 base to trimming and J lost 2 bases, with 6 bases between them. Germline loops: CDR1 SGHVS, CDR2 FQNEAQ. In DNA form, the CDR3 reads TGTGCCAGCAGCTTAGGGGAACCTGGAAACACCATATATTTT. It specifies CASSLGEPGNTIYF.

For the CDR3, the DNA is TGCGCCAGCAGCCAAGATTCGACAGGGTACCAGCCCCAGCATTTT. The encoded protein is CASSQDSTGYQPQHF. The chain couples TRBV4-1 to TRBJ1-5, with 7 positions matching TRBD1. The CDR3 is 15 amino acids. Germline trimming cut 0 bases from V and 7 bases from J; bases unmatched to any gene: 6. Germline CDR1 is MGHRA and CDR2 is YSYEKL.

The rearrangement links TRBV5-1 to TRBJ2-5, with TRBD1 identical over 10 bases. V gave up 1 base and J gave up 4 bases; unmatched junction bases: 16. Germline values: CDR1 SGHRS, CDR2 YFSETQ. The CDR3 consists of 19 residues. CDR3 coding DNA: TGCGCCAGCAGCTTGTTAGTCTCAGGGACAGGGGCTAACCCAGAGACCCAGTACTTC. Translated: CASSLLVSGTGANPETQYF.

The chain has TRBV9 and TRBJ2-1; 7 nucleotides match TRBD2. The CDR3 runs 15 residues. Germline V lookup: CDR1 SGDLS, CDR2 YYNGEE. J lost 0 bases, V lost 2 bases, and 2 bases had no gene match. In DNA form, the CDR3 reads TGTGCCAGCAGCGTGAGCGGGAACTCCTACAATGAGCAGTTCTTC. Protein: CASSVSGNSYNEQFF.

The chain links TRBV15 to TRBJ2-1; TRBD1 aligns across 7 bases. Germline V gene data show CDR1 as LNHNV and CDR2 as YYDKDF (reference sequence). The CDR3 totals 15 residues. Losses at the gene ends were 5 bases for V and 6 bases for J; bases not matched to a gene: 10. CDR3 DNA: TGTGCCACCAGCGACGAGGGGGACAGTGGCAATGAGCAGTTCTTC. This sequence encodes CATSDEGDSGNEQFF.

In DNA, the CDR3 is TGTGCCAGTAGCATTGGGTCGGAGCTGTTTTTT. This codes for CASSIGSELFF. The chain joins TRBV19 to TRBJ2-2, with D unclear. V was trimmed by 6 bases and J by 10 bases, leaving 9 bases between them. The CDR3 sequence is 11 residues long. Per germline, CDR1 LNHDA and CDR2 SQIVND (reference sequence).

In this sample, this clone turned up a few times. Here the CDR3 reads CASSDRDRVCSNQPQHF. In DNA form, the CDR3 reads TGTGCCAGCAGCGACCGGGACAGGGTTTGTAGCAATCAGCCCCAGCATTTT. The chain combines TRBV14 with TRBJ1-5, with 9 nucleotides matching TRBD1. Germline CDR1 reads SGHDN; CDR2 reads FVKESK. V trimming: 5 bases; J trimming: 0 bases; junction bases outside the gene matches: 8. The CDR3 length is 17 residues.

This rearrangement joins TRBV6-6 to TRBJ1-5; 11 bases match TRBD1. Unmatched junction bases numbered 3, after V lost 4 bases and J lost 4 bases. CDR1 is MNHNY, CDR2 SVGAGI, per germline (reference sequence). CDR3 length equals 15 residues. The CDR3 reads CASSLGTGGNQPQHF. The CDR3 DNA sequence: TGTGCCAGCAGTTTAGGGACAGGGGGAAATCAGCCCCAGCATTTT.

With respect to this clone: Other DNA sequences in the same sample also yield this CDR3. This chain connects TRBV5-6 to TRBJ2-7; D remains ambiguous. CDR1 SGHDT and CDR2 YYEEEE come from the germline V gene. The CDR3 is 12 residues long. The ends were cut back, 0 bases at V and 3 bases at J, with 4 bases in the middle. For the CDR3, the DNA is TGTGCCAGCAGCTTGGGTGGCTACGAGCAGTACTTC. It encodes CASSLGGYEQYF.